This T cell receptor (beta chain) came from a study of shared clonotypes between healthy human individuals (dated by TCRdb to the early 2020s). About the full investigation: The cohort included three men and two women between 18 and 49 years of age. Blood TCR repertoires of roughly 5 healthy adults were deeply sequenced to estimate repertoire size and the extent of clonotype sharing between individuals. For each donor, CD4 naive and CD4 memory were each run on three plates, CD8 naive on two plates, and CD8 memory on one plate. Leukapheresis yielded between about 0.94 and 9.5 billion PBMCs per donor. To increase sequencing depth and limit assay-specific biases, different laboratories used diverse techniques to prepare libraries and sequence TCR repertoires.

Here is what the overall study found, with its caveats: Larger estimated clonotype richness was generally found for naive subsets than for memory subsets. Sampling was restricted to blood, and TCR repertoires in tissue are likely to differ from TCR repertoires in blood. Compared with non-shared clonotypes, clonotypes shared by all four sorted-subset donors had higher generation probabilities. Rarefaction of sorted-subset datasets indicated incomplete sequencing despite the large sequencing depth. Approximately 5% of naive CD4, more than 3% of naive CD8, approximately 2.2% of memory CD4, and more than 0.35% of memory CD8 clonotypes were shared across several donors. The genetic and exposure-history diversity represented was limited by the small number of donors. Pairwise subsampling indicated that sequencing depth was expected to affect the degree of clonotype sharing among donors.

Healthy HIV-negative adults with no recently reported acute infections or vaccinations were included as donors. Only Caucasian adults living in Nashville, Tennessee, USA were represented among the donors. CD8 memory samples consisted of magnetically selected CD45RO+ cells combined with CCR7-negative CD45RA+ effector memory (TemRA) cells. After blood collection by leukapheresis, PBMCs were isolated using Ficoll-Histopaque density gradient centrifugation and then cryopreserved in the vapor phase of liquid nitrogen. Analytical flow cytometry was used to check the purity and quantity of each magnetically sorted T cell population. Genomic DNA was isolated from each sorted fraction and quantified by UV absorbance on a Nanodrop 2000c. This clone was detected once. The specificity of this receptor is unknown. The input lacks base qualities; no much larger clone sits a single base away. Using the deep immunoSEQ assay, TCR CDR3 regions were amplified from genomic DNA by multiplex PCR. Genomic DNA extracted from each cell subset was distributed evenly over all wells of several immunoSEQ 96-well plates, and each plate served as one replicate. For sorted subsets, each replicate PCR was loaded with 200 ng genomic DNA, equivalent to about 30,000 T cell genomes. Purified libraries were measured with a Qubit 3.0 fluorometer, size-checked on a Bioanalyzer 2100, and measured again with the KAPA Library Quantification kit. Each immunoSEQ 96-well plate was sequenced on its own single-read 150-cycle Illumina NextSeq 550 flow cell. Per the original workflow: Because the immunoSEQ output held only junctional sequences and lacked quality scores, the filtering could not match the filtering applied to full-length reads. Sequences were annotated with PyIR, a Python wrapper for IgBLAST v1.9, using IMGT germline references to assign V/J genes and CDR3. Any read was removed if the V/J assignment was weak (E-value above 1e-6), the CDR3 was missing, or the read contained stop codons, out-of-frame junctions, or ambiguous translated residues. V3J clonotypes were defined by identical inferred V gene, J gene, and CDR3 amino acid sequence. The percentage overlap between two repertoires was calculated by dividing the number of shared unique clonotypes by the size of the smaller repertoire. RTK rarefaction, the Chao1 estimator, and Recon v2.1 estimates of unobserved clonotypes were used to assess repertoire richness. OLGA was used to compute generation probabilities for all TCRbeta clonotypes that the gDNA method yielded from several donors. Entries here come from immuneACCESS through TCRdb and include only in-frame sequences with V and J called. Some clones fail to appear in such tables; in the studies checked, an unresolved V gene covers under half of the shortfall, and the cause of the remainder is unknown. The V and J calls and clone size come from that table; D and trimming were worked out from the DNA. The sample records some 690,000 clones, roughly 91% of which are singletons. The ten largest clones represent 30% to 40% of the sample.

Trimming takes 6 bases from V and 0 bases from J, and the germline ends sit 20 bases apart. From the cysteine through the phenylalanine, the CDR3 covers 17 amino acids. Only the CDR3 portion is preserved as DNA: 51 bases, with reading frame beginning at the first base. Sequences MNHEY (CDR1) and SMNVEV (CDR2) are obtained from the germline V gene (reference sequence). Material for sequencing was memory CD8+ T cells from PBMCs. Per the publication, the cell subset or site label means: CD45RO+ cells pooled with CCR7-negative TemRA cells. The chain uses TRBV27 and TRBJ1-1; the D region possibly corresponds to TRBD1 (6 bases align). The receptor was isolated from a man between 18 and 29 years old in good health. Some clones in this sample may be carry-over from other donors' samples. CDR3 protein: CASRSGASLWMNTEAFF. The sequenced DNA is TGTGCCAGCAGGTCAGGGGCGTCTTTATGGATGAACACTGAAGCTTTCTTT.